This is a list of T cell receptor beta chains from one sample in a study of T cell changes during pregnancy in multiple sclerosis. Profiled with immunoSEQ multiplex PCR; TCRdb holds only in-frame clones, not every one. Counted here are 90,000 to 100,000 clones, just under 95% occurring once; the ten biggest clones make up 4.3%. The sample here was peripheral blood, taken in the first trimester of pregnancy. These receptors were taken from a female donor with multiple sclerosis, enrolled in a pregnancy study. CDR3s include the opening cysteine and the closing phenylalanine or tryptophan.

v_gene,CDR3aa
TRBV6-5,CASSLADSYYGYTF
TRBV27,CASSSRGRGDTTYEQYF
TRBV2,CASRGTGATYNEQFF
TRBV7-2,CASSTRHSVNTEAFF
TRBV2,CASSVSRYTDTQYF
TRBV11-1,CASNFGRGVVENTRQYF
TRBV9,CASSVAAGGNTDTQYF
TRBV6-6,CASSYSSGEDQPQHF
TRBV14,CASSQDLRGEVTF
TRBV28,CASSPPLNTGELFF
TRBV19,CASINGERRATEAFF
TRBV18,CASSPKGAQSGNTIYF
TRBV5-1,CASSSQAGSSYNEQFF
TRBV9,CASSVVAGNTEAFF
TRBV11-2,CASSTGQGAYEQYF
TRBV11-2,CASSLLTGTGGDWDTEAFF
TRBV6-5,CASSYPGKFHQPQHF
TRBV6-6,CASSYFLAYEQYF
TRBV27,CASSLGVGTEAFF
TRBV7-9,CASSRSTSVQETQYF
TRBV4-1,CASSQGFQGAEAFF
TRBV7-2,CASSAGGPWETQYF
TRBV9,CASSVDGGGADEQFF
TRBV5-1,CASSLGRGSGATNEKLFF
TRBV4-2,CASSQDVGGSGEQYF
TRBV9,CASSVLGAMYNEQFF
TRBV30,CAWSQLAGVRDTQYF
TRBV30,CAWSAITGENTGELFF
TRBV5-6,CASSSLGAVYEQYF
TRBV19,CATSRDRGRSDTQYF
TRBV5-4,CASSSKQGADEQFF
TRBV5-8,CASSRTSNYGYTF
TRBV4-1,CASSQAGLETQYF
TRBV7-2,CASSPLTGVYEQYF
TRBV7-3,CASSLDRGSYEQYF
TRBV28,CASSFNPPSGNTIYF
TRBV13,CASSLSLASIRDEQFF
TRBV7-3,CASSPWLRQGSGYTF
TRBV11-2,CASSLGSGGFTEAFF
TRBV5-4,CASSDPSGPTDTQYF
TRBV27,CASSFIYDSNYGYTF
TRBV15,CATSRSLGGLNQPQHF
TRBV6-6,CASSYSRTGGEQYF
TRBV19,CASSIDKRLAGFTSYNEQFF
TRBV6-1,CAGSMGQDTGELFF
TRBV6-5,CASINTGLEQYF
TRBV4-2,CASSQDLSGQGDQYF
TRBV6-1,CASSEGTAKEKLFF
TRBV13,CASSLGVRAGELFF
TRBV19,CASSRVGQPAFF
TRBV15,CATSRDLGNTGELFF
TRBV4-2,CASSQDRRQGKAKNIQYF
TRBV11-3,CASSLNRATNEKLFF
TRBV6-5,CASRTHRYNEQFF
TRBV6-5,CASETGTNTGELFF